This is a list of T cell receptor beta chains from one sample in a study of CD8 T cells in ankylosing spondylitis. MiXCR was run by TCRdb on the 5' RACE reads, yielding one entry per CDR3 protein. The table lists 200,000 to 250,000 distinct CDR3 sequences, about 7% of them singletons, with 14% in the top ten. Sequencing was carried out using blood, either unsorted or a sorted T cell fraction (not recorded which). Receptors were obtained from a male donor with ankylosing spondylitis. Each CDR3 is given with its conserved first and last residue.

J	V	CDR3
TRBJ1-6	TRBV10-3	CAPSLLESPDGQGSPLHF
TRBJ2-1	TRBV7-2	CASSLGGLAVYNEQFF
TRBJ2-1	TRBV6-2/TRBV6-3	CASSSGPLAGGGNEQFF
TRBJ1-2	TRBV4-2	CASSHPEGLYGYTF
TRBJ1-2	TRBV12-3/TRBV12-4	CASRSSTGNYGYTF
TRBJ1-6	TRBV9	CASSVGQYNSPLHF
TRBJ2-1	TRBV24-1	CATSEGGFNEQFF
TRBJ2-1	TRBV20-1	CSARDLAGGSYNEQFF
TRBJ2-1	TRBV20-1	CSARDRAEEENEQFF
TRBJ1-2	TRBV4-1	CASSHPRTGFYGYTF
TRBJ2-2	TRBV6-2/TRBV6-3	CASRARLAGGSGPELFF
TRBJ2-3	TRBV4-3	CASSQPPASSGRADTQYF
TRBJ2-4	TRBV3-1	CASSQVRGGVKNIQYF
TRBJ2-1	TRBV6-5	CASSYRTSGRPYNEQFF
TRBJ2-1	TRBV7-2	CASSLARLADYNEQFF
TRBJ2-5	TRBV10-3	CAISKPGLAGPQETQYF
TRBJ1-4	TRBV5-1	CASSWTGTPGRREKLFF
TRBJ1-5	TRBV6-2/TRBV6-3	CASSFRDRLIVSNQPQHF
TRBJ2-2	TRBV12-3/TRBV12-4	CASSLRGQYGELFF
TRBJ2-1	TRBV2	CASSLSRDRVMNEQFF
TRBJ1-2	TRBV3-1	CASSQLRDTANYGYTF
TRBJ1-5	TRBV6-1	CASSEAPGTGNQPQHF
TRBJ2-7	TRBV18	CASSPRDRGSHEQYF
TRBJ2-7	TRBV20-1	CSARDLYDTGPRQYF
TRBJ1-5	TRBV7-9	CASSLGGGLGPQHF
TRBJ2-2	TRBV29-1	CSVLPAGQNTGELFF
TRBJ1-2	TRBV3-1	CASSQGQGYTF
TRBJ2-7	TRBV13	CASSLQGGKTGEQYF
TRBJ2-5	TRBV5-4	CASSGNDEQYF
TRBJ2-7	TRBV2	CASSGTTSGNYEQYF
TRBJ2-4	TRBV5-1	CASSWGLGVAKNIQYF
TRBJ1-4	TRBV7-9	CASSLLRTNEKLFF
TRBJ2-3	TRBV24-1	CATSERWGRVRGGTTDTQYF
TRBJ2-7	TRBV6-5	CASSYEGGHYEQYF
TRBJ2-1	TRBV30	CASEPGNEQFF
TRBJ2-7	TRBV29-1	CSAGTGAYEQYF
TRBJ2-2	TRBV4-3	CASSQDEEQGYTGELFF
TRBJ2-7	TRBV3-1	CASSQVQAGTYEQYF
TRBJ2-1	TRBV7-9	CASRFSPDEQFF
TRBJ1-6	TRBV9	CASSVDGRANSPLHF
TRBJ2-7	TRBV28	CASRRGDTSSYEQYF
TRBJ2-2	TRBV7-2	CASSLLAGGATGELFF
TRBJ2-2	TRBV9	CASSTTGVRELFF
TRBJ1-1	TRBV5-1	CASSLWTGGTTEAFF
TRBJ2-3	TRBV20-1	CSARDDRGIKDTQYF
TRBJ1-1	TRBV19	CASSIPSLNTEAFF
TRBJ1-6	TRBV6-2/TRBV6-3	CASTLWVGGSPLHF
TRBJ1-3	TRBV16	CASSPAVDTGNTIYF
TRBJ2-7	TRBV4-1	CASSPRGGSYEQYF
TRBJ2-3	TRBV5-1	CASSQRRTDTQYF
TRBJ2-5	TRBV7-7	CASSLEVTVQETQYF